The 9 T cell receptor beta chains in this list originate from one sample, sequenced in a study of T cells after yellow fever vaccination. Via MiXCR, TCRdb re-called the 5' RACE reads, giving one row per CDR3 protein. The sample contains 200,000 to 250,000 distinct CDR3 sequences, roughly 7.2% of which appear only once. Material: CD4+ T cells sorted from PBMCs, obtained 15 days after the yellow fever booster vaccination. These receptors were collected from a man aged 25-45 years who received the YFV17D yellow fever vaccine.

The rearrangement joins TRBV4-2 to TRBJ2-2; D remains unclear. The V gene's germline CDR1 is LGHNA and CDR2 YNFKEQ. Deletions cut 0 bases from V and 5 bases from J, with 10 bases between. This CDR3 contains 15 residues. The DNA for the CDR3 is TGTGCCAGCAGCCAAGAGTTAGTGGGAACCGGGGAGCTGTTTTTT. Encoded protein: CASSQELVGTGELFF.

In this sample, this clonotype turned up many times. The chain employs TRBV20-1 and TRBJ2-5; maybe TRBD1 (6 bases). There are 13 residues in the CDR3. Germline CDR1 is DFQATT and CDR2 is SNEGSKA (reference sequence). V was cut by 4 bases and J by 2 bases, with 11 bases left in between. The CDR3, as DNA: TGCAGTGCTACAAGGACAGCTCAAGAGACCCAGTACTTC. Translating gives CSATRTAQETQYF.

This clonotype has just a few counts. The chain combines TRBV18 with TRBJ2-1; TRBD2 matches 9 bases. Germline values: CDR1 KGHSH, CDR2 LQKENI. The CDR3 is made up of 17 amino acids. J gave up 3 bases and V 2 bases, and 8 bases lay outside the gene matches. This chain's CDR3 is CASSPAWAGGFYNEQFF. The CDR3 coding sequence is TGTGCCAGCTCACCAGCATGGGCGGGAGGGTTCTACAATGAGCAGTTCTTC.

This clonotype was observed a handful of times. The V gene is TRBV20-1, the J gene TRBJ2-1, with D perhaps matching TRBD1 (6 bases). The V end lost 5 bases, the J end lost 1 base, and 18 bases lay between the germline ends. Germline CDR1 and CDR2: DFQATT and SNEGSKA (reference sequence). This CDR3 has 16 amino acids. Written as DNA, the CDR3 is TGCAGTGCTGGACCTAACAGGGACCCATCCTACAATGAGCAGTTCTTC. This encodes CSAGPNRDPSYNEQFF.

CDR3 loop: CSARKLGGRFTNEQFF. In DNA, the CDR3 is TGCAGTGCTAGAAAGCTCGGCGGGAGGTTCACCAATGAGCAGTTCTTC. This chain links TRBV20-1 with TRBJ2-1; 8 nucleotides agree with TRBD2. CDR3 length equals 16 residues. The germline CDR1 and CDR2 sequences are DFQATT and SNEGSKA (reference sequence). Trimming took 2 bases from V and 6 from J; bases not matched to a gene: 12.

With respect to this clonotype: It may be a read error: a sequence one base away is much more abundant. The gene calls are TRBV6-2 or TRBV6-3 and TRBJ2-7; TRBD2 might be the D (6 bases). Trimming shortened V by 0 bases and J by 5 bases, and 17 bases separated the two germline ends. The CDR3 is 16 amino acids. CDR1 is MNHEY, CDR2 SVGEGT, per germline. CDR3 loop: CASSYSGTHRINEQYF. Here the CDR3 DNA reads TGTGCCAGCAGTTACTCCGGGACTCACCGTATTAACGAGCAGTACTTC.

This clonotype was observed many times. V and J are TRBV9 and TRBJ2-5; 10 bases are a match to TRBD2. Germline CDR1 and CDR2: SGDLS and YYNGEE. The CDR3 runs to 15 residues. Losses at the gene ends were 4 bases for V and 5 bases for J; bases not matched to a gene: 8. Here the CDR3 reads CASSHGLAGVETQYF. The CDR3 bases are TGTGCCAGCAGCCACGGGCTAGCGGGAGTTGAGACCCAGTACTTC.

The table lists this clonotype with a few counts. V is TRBV7-3 and J is TRBJ2-3; D is unresolved. This CDR3 is 13 amino acids long. CDR1 and CDR2 (germline): SGHTA, FQGTGA. The V gene lost 8 bases and the J gene lost 0 bases, with 9 bases spanning the gap. The CDR3 DNA follows: TGTGCCAGCGGGCGGATAAGCACAGATACGCAGTATTTT. It yields the protein CASGRISTDTQYF.

This clonotype was counted ten times or more. The chain employs TRBV12-3 or TRBV12-4 and TRBJ2-2; D is uncertain. V lost 6 bases, J lost 8 bases, and 10 bases lay in between. This CDR3 is built from 12 residues. The CDR3 DNA reads as TGTGCCAGCAGCCACCCAGGTGGGGAGCTGTTTTTT. Amino acid sequence: CASSHPGGELFF.